These T cell receptor beta chains were read from a single sample in a study of blood T cell repertoires in COVID-19. Some clones are missing from TCRdb's copy, which holds only in-frame ones; the method was immunoSEQ multiplex PCR. Of some 150,000 clones listed, approximately 90% are singletons. The sample consisted of peripheral blood. Every receptor here comes from a woman aged 55 to 70 with active or convalescent COVID-19. Both conserved end residues are part of each CDR3. The order of the fields is V gene, D gene, clone size, J gene, CDR3 protein, CDR3 DNA. The D gene is left open where the match is weak. A row's size may be missing; if present it is once, few, many or a size class.

>TRBV11-1|TRBD1|once|TRBJ2-1
CASSLLDRGYNEQFF
TGTGCCAGCAGCTTATTAGACAGGGGGTACAATGAGCAGTTCTTC
>TRBV4-1|TRBD1|NA|TRBJ1-2
CASSQGGQGRSYGYTF
TGCGCCAGCAGCCAAGGGGGACAGGGACGTAGCTATGGCTACACCTTC
>TRBV4-3|NA|few|TRBJ1-6
CASSQDLQAGYNSPLHF
TGCGCCAGCAGCCAAGATTTACAGGCCGGCTATAATTCACCCCTCCACTTT
>TRBV19|NA|NA|TRBJ1-2
CASSVPGHLPYGYTF
TGTGCCAGTAGTGTCCCGGGACACCTTCCTTATGGCTACACCTTC
>TRBV7-3|TRBD2|NA|TRBJ2-2
CASSSPLGLAGGHPPGELFF
TGTGCCAGCAGCTCCCCCTTAGGACTAGCGGGGGGGCATCCCCCCGGGGAGCTGTTTTTT
>TRBV6-5|TRBD1|NA|TRBJ2-7
CASSYSGTGNFHEQYF
TGTGCCAGCAGTTACTCCGGGACAGGGAATTTCCACGAGCAGTACTTC
>TRBV19|NA|NA|TRBJ1-3
CASSFEASMPGNTIYF
TGTGCCAGTAGTTTCGAGGCGTCGATGCCCGGAAACACCATATATTTT
>TRBV9|NA|NA|TRBJ1-6
CASSSAAGSPLHF
TGTGCCAGCAGCTCAGCGGCGGGTTCACCCCTCCACTTT
>TRBV5-6|NA|once|TRBJ1-2
CASSLSPSGGHYGYTF
TGTGCCAGCAGCCTCTCCCCTTCTGGGGGCCACTATGGCTACACCTTC
>TRBV9|TRBD2|NA|TRBJ2-3
CASSVVLAGSDTQYF
TGTGCCAGCAGCGTAGTTCTAGCGGGGTCAGATACGCAGTATTTT
>TRBV7-8|TRBD1|NA|TRBJ1-3
CASSLATGYGNTIYF
TGTGCCAGCAGCTTAGCGACAGGGTATGGAAACACCATATATTTT